This TCR beta chain appears in the sequencing data of a study of T cell responses to AZD1222 COVID-19 vaccine. Pooling covered second doses at about 4 or about 12 weeks. The V and J ends lost 6 bases and 2 bases respectively, with 14 bases between them. The CDR3 is 16 amino acids. Germline CDR1 MRHNA, CDR2 SNTAGT. As concerns this clone: Its matching antigen is unknown.

Clones were sequenced by immunoSEQ multiplex PCR, and TCRdb holds only the in-frame ones, with some missing. The sample carries 80,000 or so clones, about 92% recorded once. General study results and limits: Nearly half of unique spike-specific TCRs reportedly avoided B.1.351 and B.1.1.7 mutated regions. Just a handful of AZD1222 recipients tested seropositive at baseline.

This receptor was taken from an adult who received the AZD1222 COVID-19 vaccine. The V call is TRBV6-4, the J call TRBJ2-6; D is uncertain. The sample in question was peripheral blood, obtained 28 days after the second AZD1222 dose. The CDR3 bases are TGTGCCAGCAGCCCAACCGTAGAAGCTGGGGCCAACGTCCTGACTTTC. It specifies CASSPTVEAGANVLTF.